The 14 T cell receptor beta chains listed next were all sequenced from one sample in a study of graft-versus-host responses after intestinal transplantation. Profiling relied on immunoSEQ multiplex PCR, and the TCRdb table lists in-frame clones only, not all of them. The sample records 75,000 to 100,000 clones, around 83% being singletons. Their specific antigens are unknown. Here the sequenced sample was unstimulated CD8+ T cells sorted from spleen or lymph node cells, taken before intestinal transplant. Source of these receptors: a human donor who received an intestinal transplant.

V and J are TRBV30 and TRBJ1-6; D might be TRBD1 (5 bases). The V gene's germline CDR1 is GTSNPN and CDR2 SVGIG (reference sequence). V shed 4 bases and J shed 2 bases, with 9 bases lying between them. CDR3 length: 14 amino acids. For the CDR3, the DNA is TGTGCCTGGACAGGGTTGACCTATAATTCACCCCTCCACTTT. It yields the protein CAWTGLTYNSPLHF.

CDR3 nucleotides: TGTGCCAGCAGTTACTCGAACGGGGATTACGAGCAGTACTTC. Protein: CASSYSNGDYEQYF. This chain joins TRBV6-5 and TRBJ2-7, with D possibly matching TRBD2 (5 bases). Trimming stripped 0 bases from V and 4 bases from J, with 10 bases between. The CDR3 contains 14 residues. CDR1 MNHEY and CDR2 SVGAGI come from the germline V gene.

In this sample, this clone turned up a few times. The rearrangement joins TRBV6-5 to TRBJ2-5; TRBD2 aligns across 9 bases. Trimming took 2 bases from V and 4 from J; bases not matched to a gene: 5. The CDR3 runs to 15 residues. Germline CDR1 and CDR2: MNHEY and SVGAGI. CDR3 sequence (DNA): TGTGCCAGCAGTTACGGTGGCGGGGGGGCAGAGACCCAGTACTTC. Translated: CASSYGGGGAETQYF.

This clone was seen a handful of times. The chain uses TRBV28 and TRBJ2-1; D remains unclear. The germline gives CDR1 MDHEN, CDR2 SYDVKM. The ends were cut back, 2 bases at V and 0 bases at J, with 5 bases in the middle. The CDR3 extends over 14 amino acids. The CDR3 reads CASSLGSSYNEQFF. DNA for the CDR3: TGTGCCAGCAGTTTAGGCAGCTCCTACAATGAGCAGTTCTTC.

V usage is TRBV5-1 and J usage is TRBJ2-7, with 7 nucleotides matching TRBD2. Germline CDR1 and CDR2: SGHRS and YFSETQ. This CDR3 contains 16 residues. Trimming removed 2 bases from V and 5 bases from J; junction bases left unmatched: 13. The CDR3 nucleotides are TGCGCCAGCAGCTTCGTTGGGGGAGGGCCGGTCGACGAGCAGTACTTC. It specifies CASSFVGGGPVDEQYF.

This chain links TRBV14 with TRBJ2-7; possible D gene TRBD2, 6 bases. The CDR3 is 15 residues long. Trimming cost V 0 bases and J 2 bases, with 11 bases left between them. Germline V gives CDR1 SGHDN, CDR2 FVKESK. CDR3 nucleotide sequence: TGTGCCAGCAGCCAAGATTGGGCGGGGCCCTACGAGCAGTACTTC. Translating it yields CASSQDWAGPYEQYF.

The CDR3 loop is CASSLGPTGNTIYF. DNA of the CDR3: TGTGCCAGCAGCTTAGGCCCCACAGGGAACACCATATATTTT. The rearrangement links TRBV13 to TRBJ1-3, with D perhaps matching TRBD1 (6 bases). CDR3 length equals 14 residues. The V gene's germline CDR1 is PRHDT and CDR2 FYEKMQ (reference sequence). Between the trimmed V and J ends, which lost 0 bases and 7 bases, there was a span of 10 bases.

The J gene is TRBJ2-3, the V gene TRBV9, with D possibly matching TRBD1 (5 bases). The CDR3 length is 14 residues. Trimming cost V 0 bases and J 2 bases, with 7 bases left between them. Looked up from germline, CDR1 is SGDLS and CDR2 is YYNGEE. The CDR3 DNA sequence: TGTGCCAGCAGCGTAGACAGGTCCACAGATACGCAGTATTTT. Translating it yields CASSVDRSTDTQYF. The whole variable domain, filled in from reference TRBV9 and TRBJ2-3, reads DSGVTQTPKHLITATGQRVTLRCSPRSGDLSVYWYQQSLDQGLQFLIQYYNGEERAKGNILERFSAQQFPDLHSELNLSSLELGDSALYFCASSVDRSTDTQYFGPGTRLTVL.

This chain uses TRBV4-1 with TRBJ1-1; D is possibly TRBD1 (6 bases). Germline CDR1 reads MGHRA; CDR2 reads YSYEKL. The CDR3 length is 15 residues. V lost 6 bases, J lost 0 bases, and 14 bases lay in between. The CDR3 spells CASRAYRALNTEAFF. The CDR3 nucleotides read TGCGCCAGCAGAGCATACAGGGCCCTGAACACTGAAGCTTTCTTT.

This chain uses TRBV2 with TRBJ2-5, with 12 bases that match TRBD2. The germline gives CDR1 SNHLY, CDR2 FYNNEI. The CDR3 contains 17 residues. The ends lost 5 bases at V and 5 bases at J; junction bases unmatched: 12. The DNA for the CDR3 is TGTGCCAGCAGTTCCGGACTAGCGGGGAAGTGGGCGGAGACCCAGTACTTC. Residues: CASSSGLAGKWAETQYF.

The CDR3: CASSIDHGGGAYNEQFF. The CDR3 DNA reads TGTGCCAGTAGTATAGACCACGGTGGCGGGGCCTACAATGAGCAGTTCTTC. This chain connects TRBV19 to TRBJ2-1, with D perhaps TRBD2 (6 bases). The V end was cut by 0 bases, the J end by 2 bases, with 14 bases between. The CDR3 runs to 17 residues. CDR1 is LNHDA and CDR2 is SQIVND in the germline V gene (reference sequence).

V gene TRBV5-6 combines with J gene TRBJ1-3; D is uncertain. CDR1 and CDR2 from the germline V gene are SGHDT and YYEEEE. The CDR3 spans 14 residues. V dropped 4 bases and J dropped 1 base, with 9 bases sitting between them. DNA of the CDR3: TGTGCCAGCAGCGGAACGGGTTCTGGAAACACCATATATTTT. This encodes CASSGTGSGNTIYF.

The V call is TRBV10-1, the J call TRBJ2-7, with 7 nucleotides matching TRBD1. The length of the CDR3 is 13 residues. CDR1 and CDR2 from the germline V gene are WNHNN and SYGVQD (reference sequence). V was pared by 4 bases and J by 3 bases, with 3 bases of the junction left unmatched. CDR3 nucleotide sequence: TGCGCCAGCAGTGCCAGGGGGTTCTACGAGCAGTACTTC. Translation gives CASSARGFYEQYF.

The CDR3 DNA sequence: TGTGCCAGCAGCGTCTTACCGGGACATGGGTGGAATGAGCAGTTCTTC. It encodes CASSVLPGHGWNEQFF. The V and J genes are TRBV4-2 and TRBJ2-1; the D gene is possibly TRBD1 (6 bases). The V and J ends lost 5 bases and 7 bases respectively, with 21 bases between them. Germline CDR1 and CDR2: LGHNA and YNFKEQ. This CDR3 is built from 16 residues.